Reported below is one TCR beta chain. Its matching antigen is unknown. Distinct nucleotide sequences in the sample also encode this CDR3. Repertoires were generated with immunoSEQ multiplex PCR, while TCRdb's copy carries only in-frame clones and drops some. Of approximately 2,000,000 clones listed, around 90% were seen once; the top ten hold 0.37%. The data belong to a study of shared clonotypes between healthy human individuals. Study-wide background: For every donor, three CD4 naive, three CD4 memory, two CD8 naive and one CD8 memory plates were used. Notes on the study in general: Sequencing of the sorted subsets was shown by rarefaction to be incomplete despite large depth.

Germline CDR1 SGDLS, CDR2 YYNGEE. This CDR3 is 14 amino acids long. V lost 0 bases and J 5 bases, leaving 9 bases between the germline ends. The receptor comes from a man between 18 and 29 years old in good health. Some clones in this sample may be carry-over from other donors' samples. Input material: naive CD4+ T cells from PBMCs. The subset here: CD45RA+ positively selected. The rearrangement uses TRBV9 and TRBJ2-1; D gene uncertain. CDR3 protein: CASSVASRNNEQFF. CDR3 coding DNA: TGTGCCAGCAGCGTAGCTTCGCGGAACAATGAGCAGTTCTTC. Full variable domain (outside the CDR3, taken from reference TRBV9 and TRBJ2-1): DSGVTQTPKHLITATGQRVTLRCSPRSGDLSVYWYQQSLDQGLQFLIQYYNGEERAKGNILERFSAQQFPDLHSELNLSSLELGDSALYFCASSVASRNNEQFFGPGTRLTVL.